The 2 T cell receptor beta chains below were found in one sample sequenced in a study of blood T cell repertoires in COVID-19. Clones were read by immunoSEQ multiplex PCR, and TCRdb kept only the in-frame ones, dropping some. Of more than 55,000 clones listed, approximately 82% were seen once; the top ten hold 9% to 10%. Source material: peripheral blood. All receptors come from a woman older than 75 with acute or convalescent COVID-19.

This chain connects TRBV19 to TRBJ1-3; the D is unclear. Per the germline V gene, CDR1 is LNHDA and CDR2 is SQIVND (reference sequence). V dropped 1 base and J dropped 2 bases, with 9 bases sitting between them. The CDR3 consists of 15 residues. This CDR3 reads CASSIVSGAGNTIYF. For the CDR3, the DNA is TGTGCCAGTAGTATAGTTTCGGGAGCTGGAAACACCATATATTTT.

This chain connects TRBV7-6 to TRBJ1-1; D is perhaps TRBD1 (5 bases). CDR3 length equals 15 residues. The ends were cut back, 5 bases at V and 6 bases at J, with 19 bases in the middle. CDR1 is SGHVS and CDR2 is FNYEAQ in the germline V gene. In DNA, the CDR3 is TGTGCCAGCAGCCACAAACGGGGGACGGGTGCTGAAGCTTTCTTT. The encoded protein is CASSHKRGTGAEAFF.